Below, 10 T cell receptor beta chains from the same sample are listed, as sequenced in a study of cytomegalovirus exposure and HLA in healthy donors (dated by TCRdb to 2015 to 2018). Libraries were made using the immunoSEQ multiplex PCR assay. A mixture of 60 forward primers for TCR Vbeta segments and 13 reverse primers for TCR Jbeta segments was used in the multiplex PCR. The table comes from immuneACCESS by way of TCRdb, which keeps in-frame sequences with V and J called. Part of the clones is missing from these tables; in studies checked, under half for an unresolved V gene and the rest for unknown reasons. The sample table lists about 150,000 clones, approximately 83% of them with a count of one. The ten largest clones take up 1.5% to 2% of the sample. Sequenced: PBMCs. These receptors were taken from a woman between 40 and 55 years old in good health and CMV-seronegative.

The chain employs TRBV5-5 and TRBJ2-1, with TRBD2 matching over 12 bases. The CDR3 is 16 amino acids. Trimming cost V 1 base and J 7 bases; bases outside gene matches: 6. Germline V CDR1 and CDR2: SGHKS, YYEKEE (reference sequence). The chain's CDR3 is CASSLPKLAGGNEQFF. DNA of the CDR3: TGTGCCAGCAGCTTGCCTAAACTAGCGGGAGGAAATGAGCAGTTCTTC.

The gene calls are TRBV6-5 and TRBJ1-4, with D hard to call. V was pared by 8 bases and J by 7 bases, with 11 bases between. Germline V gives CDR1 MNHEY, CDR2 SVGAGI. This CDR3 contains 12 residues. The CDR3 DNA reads TGTGCCAGCCGGGATGTTTCTGAAAAACTGTTTTTT. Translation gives CASRDVSEKLFF.

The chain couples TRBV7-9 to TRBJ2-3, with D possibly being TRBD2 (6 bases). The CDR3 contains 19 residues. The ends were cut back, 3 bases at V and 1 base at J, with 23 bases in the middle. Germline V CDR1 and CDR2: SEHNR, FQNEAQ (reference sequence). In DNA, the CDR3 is TGTGCCAGCAGCTTTAGCGGTGGAGGACCTTCGGGAGGCACAGATACGCAGTATTTT. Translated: CASSFSGGGPSGGTDTQYF.

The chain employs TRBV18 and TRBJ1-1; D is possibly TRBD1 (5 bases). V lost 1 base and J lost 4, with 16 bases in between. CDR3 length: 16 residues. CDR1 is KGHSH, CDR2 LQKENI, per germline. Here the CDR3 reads CASSPLSGWGSTEAFF. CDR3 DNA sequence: TGTGCCAGCTCACCACTTTCAGGGTGGGGCAGCACTGAAGCTTTCTTT.

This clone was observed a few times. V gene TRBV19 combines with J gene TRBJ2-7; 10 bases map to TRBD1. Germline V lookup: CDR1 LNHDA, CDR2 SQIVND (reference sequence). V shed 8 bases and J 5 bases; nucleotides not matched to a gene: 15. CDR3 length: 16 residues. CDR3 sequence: CASSGTGAAWGDEQYF. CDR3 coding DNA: TGTGCCAGTTCCGGGACAGGGGCCGCCTGGGGCGACGAGCAGTACTTC.

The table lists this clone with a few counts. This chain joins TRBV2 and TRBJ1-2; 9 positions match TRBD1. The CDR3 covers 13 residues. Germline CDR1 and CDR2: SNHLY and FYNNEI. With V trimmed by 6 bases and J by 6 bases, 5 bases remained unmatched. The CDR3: CASRYTGGDGYTF. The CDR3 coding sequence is TGTGCCAGCAGGTATACAGGGGGCGATGGCTACACCTTC. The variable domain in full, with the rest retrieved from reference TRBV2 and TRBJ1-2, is EPEVTQTPSHQVTQMGQEVILRCVPISNHLYFYWYRQILGQKVEFLVSFYNNEISEKSEIFDDQFSVERPDGSNFTLKIRSTKLEDSAMYFCASRYTGGDGYTFGSGTRLTVV.

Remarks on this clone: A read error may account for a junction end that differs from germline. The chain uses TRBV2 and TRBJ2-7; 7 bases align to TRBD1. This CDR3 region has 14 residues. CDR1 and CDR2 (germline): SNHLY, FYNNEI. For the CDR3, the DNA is TGTGCCAGCAGGGAAGGGACAGTCTCCTACGAGCAGTACTTC. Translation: CASREGTVSYEQYF.

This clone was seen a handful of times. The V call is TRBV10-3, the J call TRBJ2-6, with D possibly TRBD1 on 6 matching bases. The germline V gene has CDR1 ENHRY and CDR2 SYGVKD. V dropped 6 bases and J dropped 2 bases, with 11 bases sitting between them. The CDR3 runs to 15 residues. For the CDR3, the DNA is TGTGCCATCAGGACAGGAATGCCTGGGGCCAACGTCCTGACTTTC. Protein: CAIRTGMPGANVLTF.

This CDR3 reads CSVALVRSSYNEQFF. CDR3 in DNA: TGCAGCGTTGCGTTAGTACGTAGCTCCTACAATGAGCAGTTCTTC. The chain is built from TRBV29-1 and TRBJ2-1; D unclear. The V end was cut by 4 bases, the J end by 0 bases, with 13 bases between. Germline V gene sequence: CDR1 SQVTM, CDR2 ANQGSEA. This CDR3 has 15 amino acids.

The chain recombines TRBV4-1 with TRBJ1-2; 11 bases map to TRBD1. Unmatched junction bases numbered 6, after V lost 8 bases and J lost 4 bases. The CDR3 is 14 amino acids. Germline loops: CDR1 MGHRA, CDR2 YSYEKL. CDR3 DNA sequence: TGCGCCAGCGGACAGGGGGCGCCCGGCTATGGCTACACCTTC. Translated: CASGQGAPGYGYTF.